This paragraph reports one TCR beta chain. The data derive from a study of technical replicates of blood from a handful of donors. V was pared by 6 bases and J by 4 bases, with 12 bases between. CDR1 SNHLY and CDR2 FYNNEI come from the germline V gene. The CDR3 is made up of 14 amino acids. The method was immunoSEQ multiplex PCR; TCRdb's version includes in-frame clones alone and lacks a portion of them. The sample holds tens of thousands of clones, roughly nine tenths seen once. Sequenced sample: T cells isolated from PBMCs. This receptor was obtained from a human donor in good health. Some clones in this sample may be carry-over from other donors' samples. V and J are TRBV2 and TRBJ1-4; D perhaps matches TRBD1 (6 bases). In DNA, the CDR3 is TGTGCCAGCAGGAAGACAGGCCTTAATGAAAAACTGTTTTTT. Its protein is CASRKTGLNEKLFF.